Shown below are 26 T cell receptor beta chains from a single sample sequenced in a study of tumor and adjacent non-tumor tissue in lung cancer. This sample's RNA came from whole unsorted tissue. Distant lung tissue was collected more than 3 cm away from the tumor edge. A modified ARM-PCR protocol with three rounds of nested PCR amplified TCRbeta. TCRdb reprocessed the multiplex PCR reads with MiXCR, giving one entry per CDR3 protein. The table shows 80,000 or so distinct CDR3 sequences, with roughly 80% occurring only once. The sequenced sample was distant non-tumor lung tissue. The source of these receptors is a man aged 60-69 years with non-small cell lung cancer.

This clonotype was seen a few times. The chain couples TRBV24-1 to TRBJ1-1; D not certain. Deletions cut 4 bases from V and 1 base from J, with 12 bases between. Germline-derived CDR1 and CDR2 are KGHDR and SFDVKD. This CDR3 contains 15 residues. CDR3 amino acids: CATSEFPTANTEAFF. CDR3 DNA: TGTGCCACCAGTGAGTTCCCGACTGCGAACACTGAAGCTTTCTTT.

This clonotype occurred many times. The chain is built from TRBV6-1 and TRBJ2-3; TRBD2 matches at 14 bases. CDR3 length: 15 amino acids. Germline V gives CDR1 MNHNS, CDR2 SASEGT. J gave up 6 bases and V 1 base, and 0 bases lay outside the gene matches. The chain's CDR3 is CASSEGTSGGDTQYF. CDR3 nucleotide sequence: TGTGCCAGCAGTGAAGGGACTAGCGGGGGGGATACGCAGTATTTT.

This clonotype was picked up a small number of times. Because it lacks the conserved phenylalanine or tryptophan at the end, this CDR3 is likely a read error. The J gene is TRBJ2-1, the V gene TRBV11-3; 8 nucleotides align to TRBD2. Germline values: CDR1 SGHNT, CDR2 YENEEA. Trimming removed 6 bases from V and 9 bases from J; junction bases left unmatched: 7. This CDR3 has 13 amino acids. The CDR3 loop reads CASSFGRASEQFL. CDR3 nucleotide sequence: TGTGCCAGCAGTTTCGGGAGGGCCAGTGAGCAGTTCTTA.

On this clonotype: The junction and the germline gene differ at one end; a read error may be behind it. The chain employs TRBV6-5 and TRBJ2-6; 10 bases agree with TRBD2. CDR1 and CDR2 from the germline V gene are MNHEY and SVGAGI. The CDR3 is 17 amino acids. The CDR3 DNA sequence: TGTGCCAGCAGCCTAGCGGGAGCCAGGTCTGGGGCAAACGTCATGACTTTC. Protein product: CASSLAGARSGANVMTF.

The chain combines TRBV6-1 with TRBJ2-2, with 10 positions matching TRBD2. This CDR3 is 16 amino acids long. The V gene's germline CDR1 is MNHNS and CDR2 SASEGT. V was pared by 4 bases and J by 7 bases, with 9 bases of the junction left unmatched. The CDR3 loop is CASSAGTSANDGELFF. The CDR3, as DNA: TGTGCCAGCAGTGCCGGGACTAGCGCTAACGACGGGGAGCTGTTTTTT.

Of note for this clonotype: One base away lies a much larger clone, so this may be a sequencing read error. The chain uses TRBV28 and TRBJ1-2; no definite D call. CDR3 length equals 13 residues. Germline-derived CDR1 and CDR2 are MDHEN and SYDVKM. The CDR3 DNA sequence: TGTGCCAGCAGTCCGAACAGTGGCTATGGCAACACCTTC. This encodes CASSPNSGYGNTF.

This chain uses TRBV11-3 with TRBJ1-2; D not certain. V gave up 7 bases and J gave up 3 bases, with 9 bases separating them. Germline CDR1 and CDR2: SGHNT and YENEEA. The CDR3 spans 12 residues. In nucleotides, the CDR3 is TGTGCCAGCAAGACGGGTTACTATGGCTACACCTTC. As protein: CASKTGYYGYTF.

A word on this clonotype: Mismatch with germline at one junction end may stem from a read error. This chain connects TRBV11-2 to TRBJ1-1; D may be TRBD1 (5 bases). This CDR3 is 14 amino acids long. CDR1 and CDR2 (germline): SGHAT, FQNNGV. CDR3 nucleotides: TGCGTCAGCAGCTTCGGTCAGGGGAACACTGAAGCTTTCTTT. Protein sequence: CVSSFGQGNTEAFF.

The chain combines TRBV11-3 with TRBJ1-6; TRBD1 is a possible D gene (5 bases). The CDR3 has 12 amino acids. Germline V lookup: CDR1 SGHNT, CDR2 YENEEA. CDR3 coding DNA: TGTGCTAGCTGCGACAGTTATCCACCCCTCCACTTT. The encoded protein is CASCDSYPPLHF.

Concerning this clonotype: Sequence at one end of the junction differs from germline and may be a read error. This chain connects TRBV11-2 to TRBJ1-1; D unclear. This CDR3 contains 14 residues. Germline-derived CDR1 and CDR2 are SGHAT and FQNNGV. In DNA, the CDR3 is TGTGCCAGCATCTTGCTCGGGAGGGTCACTGAAGCATTCTTT. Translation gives CASILLGRVTEAFF.

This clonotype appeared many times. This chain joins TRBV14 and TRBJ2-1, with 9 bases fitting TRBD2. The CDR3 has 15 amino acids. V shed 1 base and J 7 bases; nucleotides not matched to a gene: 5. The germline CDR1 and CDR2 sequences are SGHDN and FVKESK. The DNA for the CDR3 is TGTGCCAGCAGCCAAGGGAGGACTAGCGTTAATGAGCAGTTCTTC. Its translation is CASSQGRTSVNEQFF.

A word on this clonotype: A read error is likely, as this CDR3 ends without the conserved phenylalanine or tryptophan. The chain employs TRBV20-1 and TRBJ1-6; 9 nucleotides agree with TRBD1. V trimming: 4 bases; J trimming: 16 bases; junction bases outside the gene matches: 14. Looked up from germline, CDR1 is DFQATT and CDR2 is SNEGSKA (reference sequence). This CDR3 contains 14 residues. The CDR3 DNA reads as TGCAGTGCTATCCGGGACAGGGACGGGTCACAACTCCACATT. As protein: CSAIRDRDGSQLHI.

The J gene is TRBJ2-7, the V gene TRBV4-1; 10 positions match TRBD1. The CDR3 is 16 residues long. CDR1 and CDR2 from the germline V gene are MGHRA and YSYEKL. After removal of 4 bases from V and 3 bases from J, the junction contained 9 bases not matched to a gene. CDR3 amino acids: CASSPFRDRGIYEQYF. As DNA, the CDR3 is TGCGCCAGCAGCCCCTTCCGGGACAGGGGTATCTACGAGCAGTACTTC.

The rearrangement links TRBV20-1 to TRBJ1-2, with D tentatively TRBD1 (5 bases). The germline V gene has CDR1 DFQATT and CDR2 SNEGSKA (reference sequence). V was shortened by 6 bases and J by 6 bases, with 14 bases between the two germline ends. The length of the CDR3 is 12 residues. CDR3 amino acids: CSAPGTTDGYTF. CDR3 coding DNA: TGCAGTGCCCCAGGGACTACTGATGGCTACACCTTC.

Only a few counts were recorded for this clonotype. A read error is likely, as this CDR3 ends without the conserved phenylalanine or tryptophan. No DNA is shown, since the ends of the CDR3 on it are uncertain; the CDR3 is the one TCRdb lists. CDR3 sequence: CASSSRGAGGYRAGEPFI. The chain employs TRBV11-3 and TRBJ2-2; the table's D call TRBD2 went unverified against the DNA. The germline CDR1 and CDR2 sequences are SGHNT and YENEEA. With termini counted, the CDR3 has 18 amino acids.

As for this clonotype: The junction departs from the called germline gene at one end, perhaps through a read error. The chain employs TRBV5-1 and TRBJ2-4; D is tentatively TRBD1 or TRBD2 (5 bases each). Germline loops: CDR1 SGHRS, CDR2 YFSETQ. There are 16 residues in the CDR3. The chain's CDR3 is CASSSGTFLAKNNQYF. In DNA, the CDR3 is TGCGCCAGCAGCTCCGGGACCTTCCTAGCCAAAAACAATCAGTACTTC.

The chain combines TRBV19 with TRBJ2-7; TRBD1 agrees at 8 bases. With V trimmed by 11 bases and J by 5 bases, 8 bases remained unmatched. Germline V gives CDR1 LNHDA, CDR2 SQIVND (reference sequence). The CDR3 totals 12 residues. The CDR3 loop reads CAGRTGYNEQYF. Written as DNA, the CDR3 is TGTGCCGGCCGGACAGGGTACAACGAGCAGTACTTC.

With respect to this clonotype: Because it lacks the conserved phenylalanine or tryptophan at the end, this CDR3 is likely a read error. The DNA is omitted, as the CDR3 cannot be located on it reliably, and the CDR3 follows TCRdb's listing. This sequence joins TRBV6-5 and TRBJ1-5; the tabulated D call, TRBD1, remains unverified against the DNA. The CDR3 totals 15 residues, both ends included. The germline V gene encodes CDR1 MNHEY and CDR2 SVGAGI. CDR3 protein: CPSSYLQGSNQPQHY.

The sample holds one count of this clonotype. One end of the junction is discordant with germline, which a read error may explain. The CDR3, as DNA: TGTGGCAGCAGTTACCAGGGACGGTACCAAGAGACCAATTACTTC. It translates to CGSSYQGRYQETNYF. The chain has TRBV6-5 and TRBJ2-5; the D call may be TRBD1 or TRBD2 (5 bases each). The CDR3 has 15 amino acids. CDR1 is MNHEY, CDR2 SVGAGI, per germline.

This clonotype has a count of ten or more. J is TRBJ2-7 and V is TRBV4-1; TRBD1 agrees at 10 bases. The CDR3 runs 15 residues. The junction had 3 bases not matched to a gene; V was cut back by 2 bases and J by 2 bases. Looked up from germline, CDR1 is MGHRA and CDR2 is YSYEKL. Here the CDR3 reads CASSQSGTGAYEQYF. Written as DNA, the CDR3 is TGCGCCAGCAGCCAATCCGGGACAGGGGCCTACGAGCAGTACTTC.

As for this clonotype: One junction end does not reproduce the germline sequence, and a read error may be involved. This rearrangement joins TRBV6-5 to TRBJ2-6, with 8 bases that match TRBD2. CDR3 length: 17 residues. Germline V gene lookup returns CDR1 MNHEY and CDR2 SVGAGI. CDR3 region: CARSLAGTSFGANVLTF. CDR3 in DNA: TGTGCCCGCAGTTTAGCGGGGACCAGCTTTGGGGCCAACGTCCTGACTTTC.

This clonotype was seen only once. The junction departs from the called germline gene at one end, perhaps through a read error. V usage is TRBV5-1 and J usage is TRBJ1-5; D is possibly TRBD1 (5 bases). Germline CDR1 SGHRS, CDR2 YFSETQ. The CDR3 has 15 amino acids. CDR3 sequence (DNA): TGCGCCAGCAGATTGGAAGGGACGAACAATCAGTCCCAGCATTTT. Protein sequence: CASRLEGTNNQSQHF. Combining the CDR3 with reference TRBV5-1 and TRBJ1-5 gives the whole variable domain KAGVTQTPRYLIKTRGQQVTLSCSPISGHRSVSWYQQTPGQGLQFLFEYFSETQRNKGNFPGRFSGRQFSNSRSEMNVSTLELGDSALYLCASRLEGTNNQSQHFGDGTRLSIL.

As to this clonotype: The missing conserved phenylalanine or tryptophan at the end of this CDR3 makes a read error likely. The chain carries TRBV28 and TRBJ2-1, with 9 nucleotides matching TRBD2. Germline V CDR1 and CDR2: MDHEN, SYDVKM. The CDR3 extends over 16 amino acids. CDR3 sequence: CTSSLGGGAGYNEQFS. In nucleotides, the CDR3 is TGTACCAGCAGTTTAGGCGGGGGGGCCGGCTACAATGAGCAGTTCTCC.

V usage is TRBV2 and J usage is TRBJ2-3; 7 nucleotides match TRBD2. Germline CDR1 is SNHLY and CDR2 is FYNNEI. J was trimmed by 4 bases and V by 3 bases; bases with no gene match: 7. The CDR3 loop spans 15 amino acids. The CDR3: CASSEGGYRSDTQYF. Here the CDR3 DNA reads TGTGCCAGCAGTGAGGGGGGGTATCGTTCAGATACGCAGTATTTT.

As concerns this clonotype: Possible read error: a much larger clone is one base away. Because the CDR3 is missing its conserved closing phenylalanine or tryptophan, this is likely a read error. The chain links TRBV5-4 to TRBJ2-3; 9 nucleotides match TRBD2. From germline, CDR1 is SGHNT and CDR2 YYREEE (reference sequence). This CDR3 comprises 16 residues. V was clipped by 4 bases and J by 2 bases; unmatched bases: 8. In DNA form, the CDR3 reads TGTGCCAGCAGCCAACAGGGACTAGCCCCCACAGATACGCAGTATGTT. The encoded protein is CASSQQGLAPTDTQYV.

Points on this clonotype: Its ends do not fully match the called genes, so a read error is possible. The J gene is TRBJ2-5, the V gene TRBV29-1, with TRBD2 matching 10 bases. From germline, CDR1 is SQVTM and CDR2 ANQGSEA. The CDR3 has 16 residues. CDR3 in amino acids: CSVEATSGRIQETQHF. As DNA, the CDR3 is TGCAGCGTAGAAGCGACTAGCGGGCGCATCCAAGAGACCCAACACTTC.